The 17 T cell receptor beta chains given below trace back to one sample, sequenced in a study of T cell responses to AZD1222 COVID-19 vaccine. TCRdb's table, derived via immunoSEQ multiplex PCR, lists solely in-frame clones and lacks some. This table has around 110,000 clones, more than 85% appearing once. The sequences come from peripheral blood, collected on day 0 of AZD1222 vaccination. The source is an adult in good health.

J is TRBJ1-5 and V is TRBV27, with D possibly being TRBD1 (6 bases). The germline CDR1 and CDR2 sequences are MNHEY and SMNVEV (reference sequence). The CDR3 is 13 residues long. Trimming shortened V by 5 bases and J by 3 bases, and 8 bases separated the two germline ends. CDR3 in DNA: TGTGCCAGCAGTCACAGGGTCAATCAGCCCCAGCATTTT. This translates into CASSHRVNQPQHF.

The V call is TRBV5-1, the J call TRBJ2-7; TRBD1 aligns across 7 bases. Germline lookup yields CDR1 SGHRS and CDR2 YFSETQ. V shed 5 bases and J 6 bases; nucleotides not matched to a gene: 14. CDR3 length equals 15 residues. The CDR3 spells CASSPYRTGPGEQYF. CDR3 DNA sequence: TGCGCCAGCAGTCCATACAGGACAGGTCCCGGCGAGCAGTACTTC.

This clone was recorded only once. The V gene is TRBV19, the J gene TRBJ2-5, with 7 bases that match TRBD1. The germline V gene has CDR1 LNHDA and CDR2 SQIVND (reference sequence). The CDR3 has 15 amino acids. V shed 3 bases and J 2 bases; nucleotides not matched to a gene: 6. CDR3 region: CASSIDRVGQETQYF. The CDR3, as DNA: TGTGCCAGTAGTATTGACAGGGTAGGGCAAGAGACCCAGTACTTC.

The genes are TRBV7-8 and TRBJ1-5; D ambiguous. There are 13 residues in the CDR3. Germline V CDR1 and CDR2: SGHVS, FQNEAQ. V lost 1 base, J lost 4 bases, and 5 bases lay in between. The DNA of the CDR3 is TGTGCCAGCAGCTTAGTCGGGAATCAGCCCCAGCATTTT. The encoded protein is CASSLVGNQPQHF. The entire variable domain, with the rest obtained from reference TRBV7-8 and TRBJ1-5, is as follows: GAGVSQSPRYKVAKRGQDVALRCDPISGHVSLFWYQQALGQGPEFLTYFQNEAQLDKSGLPSDRFFAERPEGSVSTLKIQRTQQEDSAVYLCASSLVGNQPQHFGDGTRLSIL.

This sequence joins TRBV15 and TRBJ1-1; D is unresolved. Germline CDR1 reads LNHNV; CDR2 reads YYDKDF (reference sequence). The CDR3 has 14 amino acids. Trimming stripped 0 bases from V and 3 bases from J, with 8 bases between. CDR3 loop: CATSRDRGYTEAFF. In DNA, the CDR3 is TGTGCCACCAGCAGAGATCGCGGGTACACTGAAGCTTTCTTT.

DNA of the CDR3: TGTGCCATCCAAGATAAGCGGGCCCTCCCCTACGAGCAGTACTTC. Amino acid sequence: CAIQDKRALPYEQYF. V usage is TRBV6-5 and J usage is TRBJ2-7, with D possibly TRBD2 on 6 matching bases. This CDR3 is 15 amino acids long. In germline, CDR1 is MNHEY, CDR2 SVGAGI. V was pared by 10 bases and J by 2 bases, with 21 bases between.

The chain uses TRBV4-2 and TRBJ2-7, with 8 bases matching TRBD2. Germline V lookup: CDR1 LGHNA, CDR2 YNFKEQ. Trimming took 3 bases from V and 4 from J; bases not matched to a gene: 5. The CDR3 is made up of 14 amino acids. CDR3 in amino acids: CASSHGLAGYEQYF. Written as DNA, the CDR3 is TGTGCCAGCAGCCACGGCCTAGCGGGTTACGAGCAGTACTTC.

This clone occurred many times. This chain connects TRBV5-1 to TRBJ2-7, with TRBD2 as a possible D gene (5 bases). CDR3 length: 14 residues. Trimming shortened V by 2 bases and J by 2 bases, and 11 bases separated the two germline ends. Germline CDR1 is SGHRS and CDR2 is YFSETQ. The CDR3 bases are TGCGCCAGCAGCTTAGGCCGGGAACCCTACGAGCAGTACTTC. Its protein is CASSLGREPYEQYF.

The rearrangement uses TRBV6-5 and TRBJ1-2, with D hard to call. The CDR3 totals 15 residues. Germline V gene sequence: CDR1 MNHEY, CDR2 SVGAGI. The V gene lost 4 bases and the J gene lost 4 bases, with 16 bases spanning the gap. CDR3 sequence (DNA): TGTGCCAGCAGTTCCGATCCCGCCTCCCCCTATGGCTACACCTTC. Residues: CASSSDPASPYGYTF.

The chain couples TRBV15 to TRBJ2-2, with 8 bases identical to TRBD1. Germline CDR1 LNHNV, CDR2 YYDKDF (reference sequence). V gave up 9 bases and J gave up 4 bases; unmatched junction bases: 7. This CDR3 has 14 amino acids. The CDR3 DNA reads TGTGCCACTCAGGGGGCGCGGGGCACCGGGGAGCTGTTTTTT. It translates to CATQGARGTGELFF.

The rearrangement uses TRBV27 and TRBJ1-2; 8 bases align to TRBD1. The CDR3 contains 16 residues. With 5 bases clipped from V and 7 bases from J, the junction kept 15 bases outside the gene matches. CDR1 is MNHEY, CDR2 SMNVEV, per germline (reference sequence). In DNA form, the CDR3 reads TGTGCCAGCAGTGCCTGGAACCGACAGGGGCATAGTGGCTACACCTTC. It is translated as CASSAWNRQGHSGYTF.

The chain carries TRBV28 and TRBJ1-2; no reliable D call. CDR3 length: 15 residues. The V end was cut by 8 bases, the J end by 6 bases, with 22 bases between. CDR1 and CDR2 from the germline V gene are MDHEN and SYDVKM. CDR3 loop: CASGLQFVRENGYTF. For the CDR3, the DNA is TGTGCCAGCGGGTTACAGTTTGTAAGGGAAAATGGCTACACCTTC.

J is TRBJ2-3 and V is TRBV6-6; 8 nucleotides match TRBD2. The CDR3 totals 14 residues. The germline V gene has CDR1 MNHNY and CDR2 SVGAGI (reference sequence). The V and J ends lost 7 bases and 0 bases, in that order; junction bases with no gene match: 3. This chain's CDR3 is CASKGGRSTDTQYF. CDR3 nucleotides: TGTGCCAGCAAAGGCGGGAGGAGCACAGATACGCAGTATTTT.

This chain connects TRBV5-4 to TRBJ1-3, with D uncertain. Germline CDR1 reads SGHNT; CDR2 reads YYREEE (reference sequence). The CDR3 extends over 18 amino acids. The germline V and J ends were trimmed by 5 bases and 1 base, with 22 bases remaining between them. The chain's CDR3 is CASSPGPYSTLSGNTIYF. The CDR3 nucleotides are TGTGCCAGCAGTCCCGGACCCTACAGTACCCTTTCTGGAAACACCATATATTTT.

The chain links TRBV5-1 to TRBJ2-1; D might be TRBD1 or TRBD2, each matching 5 bases. V lost 3 bases, J lost 7 bases, and 8 bases lay in between. Germline-derived CDR1 and CDR2 are SGHRS and YFSETQ. The CDR3 length is 12 residues. CDR3 in DNA: TGCGCCAGCAGCTGGGACGTGAATGAGCAGTTCTTC. As protein: CASSWDVNEQFF.

This chain uses TRBV7-8 with TRBJ1-3, with unresolved D. The V end was cut by 2 bases, the J end by 4 bases, with 12 bases between. Germline V CDR1 and CDR2: SGHVS, FQNEAQ. The CDR3 runs to 15 residues. The CDR3 DNA follows: TGTGCCAGCAGCTTAAATGGGCCGGGAGGAAACACCATATATTTT. Amino acids: CASSLNGPGGNTIYF.

The chain is built from TRBV3-1 (or the pseudogene TRBV3-2) and TRBJ2-1; D not certain. Trimming cost V 3 bases and J 2 bases, with 5 bases left between them. The CDR3 runs to 13 residues. CDR1 is LGHDT, CDR2 YNNKEL, per germline (reference sequence). CDR3 nucleotides: TGTGCCAGCAGCCAGGACGCCTACAATGAGCAGTTCTTC. Protein sequence: CASSQDAYNEQFF.